One and the same sample provided the 26 T cell receptor beta chains below, sequenced in a study of regulatory T cells in long-lasting Graves disease. As to time point: persistent/refractory GD, antithyroid drugs over 5 years with positive TRAb. Making the TCR library involved RNA that had been extracted from PBMCs. Through Arm-PCR of CDR3 regions and iRepertoire HTBI primers, TCR beta libraries were built. TCRdb analysed the multiplex PCR reads with MiXCR anew, one entry per CDR3 protein. Of over 450,000 distinct CDR3 sequences listed, roughly 21% are singletons. The material sequenced was peripheral blood mononuclear cells (PBMCs), taken when the disease was refractory, from a patient treated with antithyroid drugs. Receptors originate from a female donor with Graves disease.

The chain carries TRBV28 and TRBJ2-4; tentative D call: TRBD2 (5 bases). V was trimmed by 7 bases and J by 4 bases, leaving 11 bases between them. The CDR3 covers 13 residues. Germline lookup yields CDR1 MDHEN and CDR2 SYDVKM. The CDR3 coding sequence is TGTGCCAGCAATCCCGGGATGAAAAACATTCAGTACTTC. Translating it yields CASNPGMKNIQYF.

V and J are TRBV18 and TRBJ1-2, with D possibly matching TRBD1 (6 bases). V was trimmed by 6 bases and J by 8 bases, leaving 19 bases between them. The length of the CDR3 is 14 residues. Germline assignment: CDR1 KGHSH and CDR2 LQKENI. The CDR3 bases are TGTGCCAGCTCCCGAGGACAGACAACCGAGGGCTACACCTTC. Translating it yields CASSRGQTTEGYTF. The variable domain in full, with the rest retrieved from reference TRBV18 and TRBJ1-2, is NAGVMQNPRHLVRRRGQEARLRCSPMKGHSHVYWYRQLPEEGLKFMVYLQKENIIDESGMPKERFSAEFPKEGPSILRIQQVVRGDSAAYFCASSRGQTTEGYTFGSGTRLTVV.

Many counts were recorded for this clonotype. The chain uses TRBV28 and TRBJ1-1, with TRBD1 identical over 8 bases. V trimming: 4 bases; J trimming: 0 bases; junction bases outside the gene matches: 4. Per the germline V gene, CDR1 is MDHEN and CDR2 is SYDVKM. The CDR3 totals 15 residues. This CDR3 reads CASSSAGQVNTEAFF. Written as DNA, the CDR3 is TGTGCCAGCAGTTCCGCGGGACAGGTGAACACTGAAGCTTTCTTT.

This clonotype occurred a few times. This rearrangement joins TRBV7-2 to TRBJ2-4, with 13 bases identical to TRBD2. V gave up 4 bases and J gave up 0 bases; unmatched junction bases: 9. The length of the CDR3 is 19 residues. Germline CDR1 reads SGHTA; CDR2 reads FQGNSA. CDR3 sequence (DNA): TGTGCCAGCAGCTCCCGGACTAGCGGGAGACCTCTAGCCAAAAACATTCAGTACTTC. Its translation is CASSSRTSGRPLAKNIQYF.

The chain employs TRBV7-9 and TRBJ2-7; D is possibly TRBD1 (5 bases). Trimming took 2 bases from V and 3 from J, leaving 14 bases between them. Per germline, CDR1 SEHNR and CDR2 FQNEAQ (reference sequence). This CDR3 spans 15 amino acids. The CDR3 bases are TGTGCCAGCAGCTTATCTCCTGGGGCCCGCTACGAGCAGTACTTC. Its translation is CASSLSPGARYEQYF.

In the case of this clonotype: This may arise from a read error, as a much more abundant clone is one base away. DNA for the CDR3: TGTGCCAGCAGTTCCTTTTCTTTAGGACAGCCCCAGCATTTT. Encoded protein: CASSSFSLGQPQHF. The chain joins TRBV28 to TRBJ1-5; D is unresolved. CDR1 and CDR2 from the germline V gene are MDHEN and SYDVKM. V lost 4 bases and J 7 bases, leaving 14 bases between the germline ends. The CDR3 has 14 residues.

The table lists this clonotype with a few counts. The chain carries TRBV7-2 and TRBJ2-7; D perhaps matches TRBD2 (5 bases). V lost 5 bases, J lost 0 bases, and 17 bases lay in between. The CDR3 totals 16 residues. CDR1 and CDR2 from the germline V gene are SGHTA and FQGNSA. The CDR3 spells CASSPDGGSGSYEQYF. The CDR3 DNA follows: TGTGCCAGCAGCCCCGACGGAGGCAGCGGCTCCTACGAGCAGTACTTC.

This clonotype was observed many times. The genes are TRBV20-1 and TRBJ2-5; TRBD2 aligns across 11 bases. There are 14 residues in the CDR3. Germline V gene sequence: CDR1 DFQATT, CDR2 SNEGSKA (reference sequence). V gave up 5 bases and J gave up 3 bases; unmatched junction bases: 5. The chain's CDR3 is CSAPSGLAEETQYF. The DNA for the CDR3 is TGCAGTGCTCCCTCGGGACTAGCGGAAGAGACCCAGTACTTC.

The chain recombines TRBV14 with TRBJ2-7; 13 bases map to TRBD2. This CDR3 is built from 19 residues. V shed 4 bases, J shed 8 bases, and the junction held 20 bases outside the gene matches. Germline V CDR1 and CDR2: SGHDN, FVKESK. The CDR3 nucleotides are TGTGCCAGCAGCCCTTCTCCGGGACAGACCGGACTAGCGGGAGCGAAGCAGTACTTC. Protein sequence: CASSPSPGQTGLAGAKQYF.

This clonotype was recorded many times. The chain combines TRBV24-1 with TRBJ2-2; TRBD2 matches 10 bases. The CDR3 is 14 residues long. Germline CDR1 is KGHDR and CDR2 is SFDVKD. V lost 10 bases, J lost 10 bases, and 11 bases stayed unmatched. The CDR3 protein is CATGLAGGLEELFF. The CDR3 DNA sequence: TGTGCCACGGGCTTAGCGGGGGGACTGGAGGAGCTGTTTTTT.

CDR3 loop: CSVRPGPVSEAFF. CDR3 bases: TGCAGCGTTCGGCCGGGGCCGGTTTCTGAAGCTTTCTTT. The chain employs TRBV29-1 and TRBJ1-1, with D tentatively TRBD1 (5 bases). Germline-derived CDR1 and CDR2 are SQVTM and ANQGSEA. With 5 bases removed from V and 6 bases from J, the gap between germline ends came to 16 bases. The CDR3 sequence is 13 residues long.

The V gene is TRBV12-3 or TRBV12-4, the J gene TRBJ2-1; 10 bases are shared with TRBD2. The CDR3 runs 19 residues. With 5 bases clipped from V and 3 bases from J, the junction kept 16 bases outside the gene matches. DNA for the CDR3: TGTGCCAGCAGTCTAGACTCCGTGAATCTAGCGGGAGACTACAATGAGCAGTTCTTC. Amino acid sequence: CASSLDSVNLAGDYNEQFF.

This clonotype has ten or more counts. The chain uses TRBV6-1 and TRBJ1-5; 7 nucleotides agree with TRBD1. CDR1 is MNHNS and CDR2 is SASEGT in the germline V gene. Trimming cost V 3 bases and J 0 bases; bases outside gene matches: 2. This CDR3 is 15 amino acids long. CDR3 protein: CASSDRTGSNQPQHF. CDR3 nucleotide sequence: TGTGCCAGCAGTGACCGGACAGGTAGCAATCAGCCCCAGCATTTT.

This clonotype was found many times. The chain carries TRBV19 and TRBJ2-7, with D possibly matching TRBD2 (6 bases). Germline values: CDR1 LNHDA, CDR2 SQIVND (reference sequence). V was cut by 4 bases and J by 5 bases, with 12 bases left in between. There are 13 residues in the CDR3. The CDR3 reads CASSTQWGDEQYF. CDR3 nucleotides: TGTGCCAGTAGTACTCAGTGGGGGGACGAGCAGTACTTC.

This clonotype was seen ten or more times. The chain carries TRBV24-1 and TRBJ2-2; D unclear. This CDR3 comprises 13 residues. In germline, CDR1 is KGHDR, CDR2 SFDVKD. Trimming took 12 bases from V and 2 from J, leaving 12 bases between them. For the CDR3, the DNA is TGTGCCGCGAGGAGCCCTAACACCGGGGAGCTGTTTTTT. This gives the protein CAARSPNTGELFF.

This clonotype was found a few times. J is TRBJ2-2 and V is TRBV7-3, with D perhaps being TRBD1 or TRBD2 (5 bases each). V was clipped by 8 bases and J by 1 base, with 11 bases between them. Germline assignment: CDR1 SGHTA and CDR2 FQGTGA. The CDR3 has 14 amino acids. CDR3 in amino acids: CASGGGQNTGELFF. CDR3 sequence (DNA): TGTGCCAGCGGGGGTGGGCAGAACACCGGGGAGCTGTTTTTT.

This clonotype showed up many times. The chain is built from TRBV5-1 and TRBJ1-1, with 9 bases matching TRBD1. V gave up 1 base and J gave up 4 bases; unmatched junction bases: 5. This CDR3 is 15 amino acids long. Germline V lookup: CDR1 SGHRS, CDR2 YFSETQ. CDR3 residues: CASSLSGQGTTEAFF. The CDR3, as DNA: TGCGCCAGCAGCTTGTCAGGACAGGGGACCACTGAAGCTTTCTTT. Full variable domain (missing parts from reference TRBV5-1 and TRBJ1-1): KAGVTQTPRYLIKTRGQQVTLSCSPISGHRSVSWYQQTPGQGLQFLFEYFSETQRNKGNFPGRFSGRQFSNSRSEMNVSTLELGDSALYLCASSLSGQGTTEAFFGQGTRLTVV.

The V and J genes are TRBV28 and TRBJ1-5; 10 nucleotides agree with TRBD1. The CDR3 spans 17 residues. V trimming: 3 bases; J trimming: 7 bases; junction bases outside the gene matches: 12. The V gene's germline CDR1 is MDHEN and CDR2 SYDVKM. CDR3 sequence: CASSLHLPGQGLQPQHF. The CDR3 DNA sequence: TGTGCCAGCAGTTTGCATCTCCCGGGACAGGGGTTACAGCCCCAGCATTTT.

In its sample, this clonotype was seen a few times. V gene TRBV11-3 combines with J gene TRBJ2-6; D may correspond to TRBD1 or TRBD2 (6 bases each). V gave up 5 bases and J gave up 2 bases, with 13 bases separating them. The CDR3 is made up of 16 amino acids. Per the germline V gene, CDR1 is SGHNT and CDR2 is YENEEA. The CDR3 nucleotides read TGTGCCAGCAGCCCTGTAAGGGGGGCTGGGGCCAACGTCCTGACTTTC. Translated: CASSPVRGAGANVLTF.

The rearrangement uses TRBV28 and TRBJ1-1; D remains unclear. V was clipped by 4 bases and J by 1 base, with 19 bases between them. Germline loops: CDR1 MDHEN, CDR2 SYDVKM. The CDR3 is 17 amino acids. The CDR3 sequence is CASSSFFGPDENTEAFF. In DNA form, the CDR3 reads TGTGCCAGCAGTTCATTTTTTGGACCAGACGAGAACACTGAAGCTTTCTTT. Full variable domain (remainder filled in from reference TRBV28 and TRBJ1-1): DVKVTQSSRYLVKRTGEKVFLECVQDMDHENMFWYRQDPGLGLRLIYFSYDVKMKEKGDIPEGYSVSREKKERFSLILESASTNQTSMYLCASSSFFGPDENTEAFFGQGTRLTVV.

In its sample, this clonotype was seen a few times. V usage is TRBV5-1 and J usage is TRBJ2-4; perhaps D is TRBD1 or TRBD2 (6 bases each). The CDR3 has 18 amino acids. Germline V gene data show CDR1 as SGHRS and CDR2 as YFSETQ. The germline V and J ends were trimmed by 4 bases and 0 bases, with 20 bases remaining between them. CDR3 nucleotide sequence: TGCGCCAGCAGCGTAGAGCTTAGGGGGGTGCTAGCCAAAAACATTCAGTACTTC. Its translation is CASSVELRGVLAKNIQYF.

This clonotype was seen repeatedly, ten times or more. This chain uses TRBV12-3 or TRBV12-4 with TRBJ1-1, with D unresolved. V was trimmed by 3 bases and J by 1 base, leaving 15 bases between them. The CDR3 runs 16 residues. The CDR3 loop reads CASSLAELRGNTEAFF. CDR3 sequence (DNA): TGTGCCAGCAGTTTGGCCGAACTCCGGGGGAACACTGAAGCTTTCTTT.

This clonotype occurred a few times. As DNA, the CDR3 is TGTGCCAGCAGTGACTCTAATGGGCAACTTTCACCCCTCCACTTT. It specifies CASSDSNGQLSPLHF. This chain connects TRBV2 to TRBJ1-6, with D uncertain. Trimming took off 3 bases at V and 9 bases at J, with 15 bases between the two ends. Germline V lookup: CDR1 SNHLY, CDR2 FYNNEI. The CDR3 is 15 amino acids.

The chain links TRBV20-1 to TRBJ2-7; D ambiguous. Looked up from germline, CDR1 is DFQATT and CDR2 is SNEGSKA (reference sequence). The V end was cut by 5 bases, the J end by 0 bases, with 11 bases between. The CDR3 length is 13 residues. The CDR3 region has the DNA TGCAGTGCTCCGTTTGCGACCTCCTACGAGCAGTACTTC. Encoded protein: CSAPFATSYEQYF.

The V call is TRBV28, the J call TRBJ2-1, with 7 nucleotides matching TRBD1. Germline lookup yields CDR1 MDHEN and CDR2 SYDVKM. The CDR3 spans 15 residues. V lost 6 bases and J lost 4; bases outside the gene matches: 9. CDR3 in DNA: TGTGCCAGCAGCCCAACCGGGACAGAGTACAATGAGCAGTTCTTC. This gives the protein CASSPTGTEYNEQFF.

This clonotype was observed a few times. The rearrangement joins TRBV19 to TRBJ1-1, with 9 bases identical to TRBD1. Germline V gene sequence: CDR1 LNHDA, CDR2 SQIVND (reference sequence). Unmatched junction bases numbered 8, after V lost 6 bases and J lost 12 bases. There are 12 residues in the CDR3. CDR3 region: CASRGQGGRTFF. CDR3 nucleotide sequence: TGTGCCAGTAGGGGACAGGGAGGACGAACTTTCTTT.